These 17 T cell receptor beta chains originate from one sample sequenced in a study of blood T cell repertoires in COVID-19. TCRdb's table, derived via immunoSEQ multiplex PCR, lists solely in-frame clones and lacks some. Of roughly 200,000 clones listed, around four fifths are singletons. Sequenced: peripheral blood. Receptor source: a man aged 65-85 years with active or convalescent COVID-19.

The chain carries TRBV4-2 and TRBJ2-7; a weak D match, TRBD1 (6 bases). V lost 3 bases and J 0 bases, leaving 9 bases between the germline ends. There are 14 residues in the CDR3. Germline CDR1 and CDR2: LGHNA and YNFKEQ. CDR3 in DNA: TGTGCCAGCAGCCAGCAGGGGAGCTCCTACGAGCAGTACTTC. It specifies CASSQQGSSYEQYF.

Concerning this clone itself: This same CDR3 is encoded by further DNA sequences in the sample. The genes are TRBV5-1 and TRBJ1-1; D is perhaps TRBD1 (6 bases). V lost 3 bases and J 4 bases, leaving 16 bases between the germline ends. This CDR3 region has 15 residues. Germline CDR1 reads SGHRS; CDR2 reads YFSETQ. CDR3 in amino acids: CASSSQGRGSTEAFF. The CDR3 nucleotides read TGCGCCAGCAGCTCACAGGGCAGGGGCAGCACTGAAGCTTTCTTT.

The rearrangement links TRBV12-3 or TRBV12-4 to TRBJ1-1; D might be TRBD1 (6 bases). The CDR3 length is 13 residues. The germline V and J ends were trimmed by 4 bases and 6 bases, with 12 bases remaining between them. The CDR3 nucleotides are TGTGCCAGCAGTTCGGACGGGGGGCCTGAAGCTTTCTTT. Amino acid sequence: CASSSDGGPEAFF.

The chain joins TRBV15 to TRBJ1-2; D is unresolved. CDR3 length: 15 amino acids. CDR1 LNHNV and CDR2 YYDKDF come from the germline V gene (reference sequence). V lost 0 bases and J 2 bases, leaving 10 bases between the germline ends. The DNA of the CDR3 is TGTGCCACCAGCAGAGATTTACCGGGAAACTATGGCTACACCTTC. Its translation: CATSRDLPGNYGYTF.

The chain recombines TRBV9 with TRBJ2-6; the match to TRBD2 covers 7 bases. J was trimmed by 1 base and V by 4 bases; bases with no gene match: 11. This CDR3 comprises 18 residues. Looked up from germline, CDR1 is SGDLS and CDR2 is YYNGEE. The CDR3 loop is CASSSPAWGGSGANVLTF. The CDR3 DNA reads TGTGCCAGCAGCTCACCGGCCTGGGGAGGGTCTGGGGCCAACGTCCTGACTTTC.

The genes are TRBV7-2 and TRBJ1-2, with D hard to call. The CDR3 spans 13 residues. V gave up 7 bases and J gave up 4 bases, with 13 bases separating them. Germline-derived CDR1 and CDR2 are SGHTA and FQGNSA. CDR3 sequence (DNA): TGTGCCAGCACCGCCACACACAGCTATGGCTACACCTTC. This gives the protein CASTATHSYGYTF.

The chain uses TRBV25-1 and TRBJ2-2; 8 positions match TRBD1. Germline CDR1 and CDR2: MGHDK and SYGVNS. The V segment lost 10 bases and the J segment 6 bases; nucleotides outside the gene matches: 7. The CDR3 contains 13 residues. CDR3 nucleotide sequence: TGTGCCATCCCGGACAGGGATGCCGGGGAGCTGTTTTTT. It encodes CAIPDRDAGELFF.

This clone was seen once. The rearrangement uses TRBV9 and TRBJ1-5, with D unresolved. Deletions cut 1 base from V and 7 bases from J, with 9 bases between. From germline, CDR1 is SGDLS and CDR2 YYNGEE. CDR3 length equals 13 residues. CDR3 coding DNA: TGTGCCAGCAGCGTATCAGGTTGGCAGCCCCAGCATTTT. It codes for CASSVSGWQPQHF.

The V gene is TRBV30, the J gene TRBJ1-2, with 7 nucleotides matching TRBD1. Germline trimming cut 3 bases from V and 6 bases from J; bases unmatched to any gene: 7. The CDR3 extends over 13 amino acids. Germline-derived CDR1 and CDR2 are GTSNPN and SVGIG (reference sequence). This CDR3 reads CAWSPGQLNGYTF. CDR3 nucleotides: TGTGCCTGGAGCCCGGGACAGCTAAATGGCTACACCTTC.

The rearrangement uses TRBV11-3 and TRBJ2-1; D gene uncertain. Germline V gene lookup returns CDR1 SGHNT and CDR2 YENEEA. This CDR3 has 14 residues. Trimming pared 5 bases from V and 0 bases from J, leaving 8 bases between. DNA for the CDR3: TGTGCCAGCAGCCCATGGAGCTCCTACAATGAGCAGTTCTTC. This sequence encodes CASSPWSSYNEQFF.

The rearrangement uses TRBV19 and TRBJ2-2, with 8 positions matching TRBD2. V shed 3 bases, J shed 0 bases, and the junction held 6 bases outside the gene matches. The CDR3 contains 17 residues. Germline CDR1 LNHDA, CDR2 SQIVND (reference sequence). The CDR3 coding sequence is TGTGCCAGTAGTATCCCGCCCGGGGGGGCGAACACCGGGGAGCTGTTTTTT. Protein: CASSIPPGGANTGELFF.

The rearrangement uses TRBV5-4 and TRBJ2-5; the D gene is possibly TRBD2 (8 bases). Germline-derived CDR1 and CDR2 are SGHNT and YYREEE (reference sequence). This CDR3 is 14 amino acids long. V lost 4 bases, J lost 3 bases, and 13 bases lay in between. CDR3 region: CASSPGGTEETQYF. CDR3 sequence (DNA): TGTGCCAGCAGCCCGGGAGGGACAGAAGAGACCCAGTACTTC.

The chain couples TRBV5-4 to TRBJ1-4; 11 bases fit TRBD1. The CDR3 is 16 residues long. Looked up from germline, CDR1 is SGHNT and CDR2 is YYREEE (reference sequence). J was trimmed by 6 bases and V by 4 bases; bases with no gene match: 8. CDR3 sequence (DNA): TGTGCCAGCAGCGCCAGGACAGGGGGCGGGGATGAAAAACTGTTTTTT. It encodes CASSARTGGGDEKLFF.

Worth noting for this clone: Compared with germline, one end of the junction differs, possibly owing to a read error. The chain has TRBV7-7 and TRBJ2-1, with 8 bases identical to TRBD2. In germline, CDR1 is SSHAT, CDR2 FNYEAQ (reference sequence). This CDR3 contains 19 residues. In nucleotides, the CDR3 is TGTGCTAGCAGCTTAAGGCCTGGACAAACTAGCGGAAATGACAATGAGCAGTTCTTC. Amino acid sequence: CASSLRPGQTSGNDNEQFF.

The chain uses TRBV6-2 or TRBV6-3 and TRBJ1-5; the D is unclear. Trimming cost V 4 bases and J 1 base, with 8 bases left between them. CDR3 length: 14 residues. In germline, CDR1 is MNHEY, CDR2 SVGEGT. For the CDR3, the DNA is TGTGCCAGCAGTTTCACAAACAGCAATCAGCCCCAGCATTTT. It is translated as CASSFTNSNQPQHF.

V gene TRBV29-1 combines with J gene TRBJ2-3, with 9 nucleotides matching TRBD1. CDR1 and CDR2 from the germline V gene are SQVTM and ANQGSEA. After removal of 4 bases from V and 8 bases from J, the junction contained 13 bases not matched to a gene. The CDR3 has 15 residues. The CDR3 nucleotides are TGCAGCGTTGGGACAGGGGCGGAGGGCCTCGGTACGCAGTATTTT. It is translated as CSVGTGAEGLGTQYF.

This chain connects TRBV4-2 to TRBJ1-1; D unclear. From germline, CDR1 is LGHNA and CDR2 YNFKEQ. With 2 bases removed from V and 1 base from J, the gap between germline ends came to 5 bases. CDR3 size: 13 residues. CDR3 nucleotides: TGTGCCAGCAGCCAATCCTGGAACACTGAAGCTTTCTTT. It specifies CASSQSWNTEAFF.